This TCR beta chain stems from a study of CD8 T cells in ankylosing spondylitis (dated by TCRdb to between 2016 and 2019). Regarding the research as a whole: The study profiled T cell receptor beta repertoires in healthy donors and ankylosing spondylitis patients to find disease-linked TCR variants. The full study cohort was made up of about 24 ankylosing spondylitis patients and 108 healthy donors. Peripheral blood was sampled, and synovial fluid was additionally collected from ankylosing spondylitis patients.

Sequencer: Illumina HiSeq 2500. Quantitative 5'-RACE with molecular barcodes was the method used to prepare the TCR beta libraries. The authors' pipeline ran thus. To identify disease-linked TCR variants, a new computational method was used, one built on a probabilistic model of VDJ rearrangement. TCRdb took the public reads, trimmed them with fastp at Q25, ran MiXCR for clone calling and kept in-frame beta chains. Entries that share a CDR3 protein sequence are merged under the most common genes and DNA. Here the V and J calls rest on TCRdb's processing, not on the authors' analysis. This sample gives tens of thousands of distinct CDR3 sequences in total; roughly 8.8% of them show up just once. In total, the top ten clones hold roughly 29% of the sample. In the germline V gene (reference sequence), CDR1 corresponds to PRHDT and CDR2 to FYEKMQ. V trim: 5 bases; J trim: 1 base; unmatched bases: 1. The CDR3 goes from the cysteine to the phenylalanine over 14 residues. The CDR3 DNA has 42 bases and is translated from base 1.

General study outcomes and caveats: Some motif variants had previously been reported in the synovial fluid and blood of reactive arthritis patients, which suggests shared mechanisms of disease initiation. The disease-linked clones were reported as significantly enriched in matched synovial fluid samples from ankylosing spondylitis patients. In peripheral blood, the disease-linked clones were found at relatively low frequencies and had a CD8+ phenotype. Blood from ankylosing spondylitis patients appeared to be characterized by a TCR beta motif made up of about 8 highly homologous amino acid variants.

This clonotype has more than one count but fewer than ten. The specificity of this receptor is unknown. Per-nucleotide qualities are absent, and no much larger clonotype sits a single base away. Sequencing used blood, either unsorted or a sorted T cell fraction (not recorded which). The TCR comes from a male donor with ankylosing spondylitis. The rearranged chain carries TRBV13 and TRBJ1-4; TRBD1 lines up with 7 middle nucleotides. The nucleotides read TGTGCCAGCAGCAACAGGGGAACTAATGAAAAACTGTTTTTT. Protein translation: CASSNRGTNEKLFF.